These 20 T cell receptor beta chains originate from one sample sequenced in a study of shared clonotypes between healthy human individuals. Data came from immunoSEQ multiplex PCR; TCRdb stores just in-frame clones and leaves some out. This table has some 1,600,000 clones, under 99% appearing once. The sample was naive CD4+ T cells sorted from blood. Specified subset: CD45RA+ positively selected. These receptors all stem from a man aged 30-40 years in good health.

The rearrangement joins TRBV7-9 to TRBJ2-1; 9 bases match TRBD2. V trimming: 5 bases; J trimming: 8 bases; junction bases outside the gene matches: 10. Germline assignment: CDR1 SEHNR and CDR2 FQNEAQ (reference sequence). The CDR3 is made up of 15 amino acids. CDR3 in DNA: TGTGCCAGCAGCGCCGGGACTAGCTACTCTTATGAGCAGTTCTTC. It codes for CASSAGTSYSYEQFF.

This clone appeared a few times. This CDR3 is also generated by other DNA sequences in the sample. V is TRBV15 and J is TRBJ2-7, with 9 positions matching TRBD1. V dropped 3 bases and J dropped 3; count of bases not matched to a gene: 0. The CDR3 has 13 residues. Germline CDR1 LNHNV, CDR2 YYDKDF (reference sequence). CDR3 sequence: CATSRDRGYEQYF. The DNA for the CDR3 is TGTGCCACCAGCAGGGACAGGGGCTACGAGCAGTACTTC.

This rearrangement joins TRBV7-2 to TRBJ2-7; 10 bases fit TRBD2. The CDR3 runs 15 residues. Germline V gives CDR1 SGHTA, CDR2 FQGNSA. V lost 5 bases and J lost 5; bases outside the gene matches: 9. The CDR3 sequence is CASSLRAGGPNEQYF. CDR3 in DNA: TGTGCCAGCAGCCTCCGAGCGGGAGGGCCTAACGAGCAGTACTTC.

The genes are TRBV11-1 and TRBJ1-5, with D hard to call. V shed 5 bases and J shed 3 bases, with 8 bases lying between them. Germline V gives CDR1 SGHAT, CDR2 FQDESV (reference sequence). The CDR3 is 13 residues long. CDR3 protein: CASSPSSNQPQHF. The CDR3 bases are TGTGCCAGCAGCCCTAGTTCCAATCAGCCCCAGCATTTT.

This CDR3 reads CSVQDRETQPQHF. The CDR3, as DNA: TGCAGCGTTCAGGACAGGGAAACTCAGCCCCAGCATTTT. J is TRBJ1-5 and V is TRBV29-1; TRBD1 aligns across 8 bases. Germline CDR1 SQVTM, CDR2 ANQGSEA. The V segment lost 5 bases and the J segment 6 bases; nucleotides outside the gene matches: 6. The CDR3 totals 13 residues. The whole variable domain, remainder taken from reference TRBV29-1 and TRBJ1-5, is SAVISQKPSRDICQRGTSLTIQCQVDSQVTMMFWYRQQPGQSLTLIATANQGSEATYESGFVIDKFPISRPNLTFSTLTVSNMSPEDSSIYLCSVQDRETQPQHFGDGTRLSIL.

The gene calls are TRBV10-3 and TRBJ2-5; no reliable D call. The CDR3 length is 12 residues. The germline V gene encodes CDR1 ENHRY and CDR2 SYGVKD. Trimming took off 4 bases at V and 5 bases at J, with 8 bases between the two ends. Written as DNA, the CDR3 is TGTGCCATCAGTGCATATAGGGAGACCCAGTACTTC. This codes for CAISAYRETQYF.

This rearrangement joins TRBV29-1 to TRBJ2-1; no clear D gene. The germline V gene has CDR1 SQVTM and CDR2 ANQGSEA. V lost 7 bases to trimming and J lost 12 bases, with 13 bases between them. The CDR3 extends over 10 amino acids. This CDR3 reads CSAQNIVQFF. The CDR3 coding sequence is TGCAGCGCCCAGAACATTGTGCAGTTCTTC.

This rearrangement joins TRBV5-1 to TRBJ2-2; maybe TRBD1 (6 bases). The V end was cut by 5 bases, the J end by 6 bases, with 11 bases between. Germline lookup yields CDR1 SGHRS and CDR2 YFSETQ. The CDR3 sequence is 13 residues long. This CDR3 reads CASRPRTAGELFF. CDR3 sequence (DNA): TGCGCCAGCAGGCCTCGGACAGCCGGGGAGCTGTTTTTT.

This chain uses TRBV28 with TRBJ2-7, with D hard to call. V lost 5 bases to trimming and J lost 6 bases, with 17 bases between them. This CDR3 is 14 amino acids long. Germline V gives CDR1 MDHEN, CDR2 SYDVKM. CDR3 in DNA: TGTGCCAGCAGTCCAGAACTTCATATTCCCGAGCAGTACTTC. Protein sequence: CASSPELHIPEQYF.

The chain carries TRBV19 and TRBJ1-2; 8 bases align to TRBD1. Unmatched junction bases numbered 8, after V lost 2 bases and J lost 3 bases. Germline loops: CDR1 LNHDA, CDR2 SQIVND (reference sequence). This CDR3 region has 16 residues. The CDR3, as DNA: TGTGCCAGTAGTATACCCGGACAGGGTGTGGACTATGGCTACACCTTC. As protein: CASSIPGQGVDYGYTF.

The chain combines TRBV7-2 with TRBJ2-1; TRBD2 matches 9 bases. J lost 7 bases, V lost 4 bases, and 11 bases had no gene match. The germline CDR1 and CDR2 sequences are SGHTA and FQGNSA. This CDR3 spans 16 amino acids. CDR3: CASSWSSSGSANEQFF. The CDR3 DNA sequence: TGTGCCAGCAGCTGGTCTAGTAGCGGGAGTGCAAATGAGCAGTTCTTC.

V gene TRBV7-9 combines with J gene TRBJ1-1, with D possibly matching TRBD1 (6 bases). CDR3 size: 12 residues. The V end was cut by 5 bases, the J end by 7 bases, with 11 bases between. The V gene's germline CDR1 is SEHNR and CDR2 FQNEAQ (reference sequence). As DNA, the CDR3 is TGTGCCAGCAGCGCCGGGGGCTTTGAAGCTTTCTTT. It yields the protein CASSAGGFEAFF.

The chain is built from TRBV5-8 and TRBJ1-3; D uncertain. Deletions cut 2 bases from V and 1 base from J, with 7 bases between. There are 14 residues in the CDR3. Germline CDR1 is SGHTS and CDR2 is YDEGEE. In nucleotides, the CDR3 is TGTGCCAGCAGCTTCGAGAATTCTGGAAACACCATATATTTT. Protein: CASSFENSGNTIYF.

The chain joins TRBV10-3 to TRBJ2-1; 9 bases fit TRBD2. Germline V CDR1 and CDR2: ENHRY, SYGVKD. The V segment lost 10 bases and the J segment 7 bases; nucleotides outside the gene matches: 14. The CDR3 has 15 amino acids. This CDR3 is CANKGSGSEMNEQFF. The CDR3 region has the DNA TGTGCCAACAAAGGTAGCGGGAGCGAAATGAATGAGCAGTTCTTC.

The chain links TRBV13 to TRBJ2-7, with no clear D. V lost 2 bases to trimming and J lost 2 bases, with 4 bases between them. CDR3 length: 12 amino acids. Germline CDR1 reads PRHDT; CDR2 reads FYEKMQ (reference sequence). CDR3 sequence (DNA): TGTGCCAGCAGCTTACCTCCCTACGAGCAGTACTTC. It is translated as CASSLPPYEQYF. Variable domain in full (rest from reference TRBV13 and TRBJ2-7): AAGVIQSPRHLIKEKRETATLKCYPIPRHDTVYWYQQGPGQDPQFLISFYEKMQSDKGSIPDRFSAQQFSDYHSELNMSSLELGDSALYFCASSLPPYEQYFGPGTRLTVT.

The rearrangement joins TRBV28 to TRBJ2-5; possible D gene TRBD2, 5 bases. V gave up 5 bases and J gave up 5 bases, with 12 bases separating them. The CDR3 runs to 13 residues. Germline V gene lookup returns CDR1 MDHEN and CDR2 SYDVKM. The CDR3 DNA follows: TGTGCCAGCAGTCCCGGGATCGGGGAGACCCAGTACTTC. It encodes CASSPGIGETQYF.

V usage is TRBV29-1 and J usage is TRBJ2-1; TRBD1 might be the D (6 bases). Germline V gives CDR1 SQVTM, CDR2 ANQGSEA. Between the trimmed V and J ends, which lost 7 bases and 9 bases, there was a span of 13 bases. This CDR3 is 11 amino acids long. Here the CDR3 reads CSARRTVEQFF. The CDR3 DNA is TGCAGCGCCCGGAGGACAGTTGAGCAGTTCTTC.

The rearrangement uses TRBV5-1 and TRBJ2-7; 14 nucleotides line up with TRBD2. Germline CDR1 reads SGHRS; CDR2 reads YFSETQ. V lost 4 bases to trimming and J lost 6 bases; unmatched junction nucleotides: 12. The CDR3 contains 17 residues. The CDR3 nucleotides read TGCGCCAGCAGCCCGCGACTAGCGGGAGGGGAACGCACCGAGCAGTACTTC. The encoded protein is CASSPRLAGGERTEQYF.

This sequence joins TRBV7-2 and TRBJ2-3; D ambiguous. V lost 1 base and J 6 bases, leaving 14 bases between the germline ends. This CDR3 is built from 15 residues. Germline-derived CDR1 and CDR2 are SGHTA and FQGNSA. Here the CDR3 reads CASSLVVGRSDTQYF. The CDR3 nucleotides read TGTGCCAGCAGCTTAGTGGTAGGTCGATCGGATACGCAGTATTTT.

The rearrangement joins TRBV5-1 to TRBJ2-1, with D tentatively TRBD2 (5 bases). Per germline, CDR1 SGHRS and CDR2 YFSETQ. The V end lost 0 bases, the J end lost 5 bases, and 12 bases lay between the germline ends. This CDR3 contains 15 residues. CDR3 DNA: TGCGCCAGCAGCTTGGGAGGGAGAGACCACAATGAGCAGTTCTTC. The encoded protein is CASSLGGRDHNEQFF.